This is a list of T cell receptor beta chains from one sample in a study of CD8+CD57+ T cells in acquired aplastic anemia. TCRdb used MiXCR to reprocess the reads, holding one entry per CDR3 protein. The sample has approximately 250,000 distinct CDR3 sequences, approximately 79% seen once. Sequencing input: sorted CD4+, CD8+, or CD8+CD57+ T cells (not recorded which) from PBMCs. Receptor source: a human donor with aplastic anemia. The CDR3 runs from the conserved cysteine through the conserved F or W. Fields, in order: J gene, clone size, D gene, V gene, CDR3 protein, CDR3 DNA. The D gene is left open where the match is weak. A row's size may be missing; if present it is once, few, many or a size class.

TRBJ2-6 . . TRBV9 CASSLWTSGRGEHVLTF TGTGCCAGCAGCCTCTGGACGAGCGGGCGTGGTGAGCACGTCCTGACTTTC
TRBJ2-7 . . TRBV2 CASSEGAGANTEAFF TGTGCCAGCAGTGAGGGGGCGGGGGCGAACACTGAAGCTTTCTTC
TRBJ2-3 . TRBD2 TRBV29-1 CSVTSGRTDTQYF TGCAGCGTGACTAGCGGGAGAACAGATACGCAGTATTTT
TRBJ1-1 . . TRBV7-2 CASSLELGANTQAFF TGTGCCAGCAGCTTAGAGCTGGGAGCGAATACGCAAGCTTTCTTT
TRBJ2-1 . TRBD2 TRBV7-2 CASSLAAGDFNEQFF TGCGCCAGCAGCCTAGCGGCGGGAGATTTCAATGAGCAGTTCTTC
TRBJ2-7 . . TRBV15 CATSRDRQGKYEQYF TGTGCCACCAGCAGAGATCGGCAGGGAAAATACGAGCAGTACTTC
TRBJ2-3 . TRBD1 TRBV7-8 CASSSSPDGTALSQYF TGTGCCAGCAGCTCTAGTCCAGACGGGACAGCCCTTTCGCAGTATTTT
TRBJ2-2 few TRBD1 TRBV19 CASSVTGAITGELFF TGTGCCAGTAGTGTCACAGGGGCGATCACCGGGGAGCTGTTTTTT
TRBJ2-7 . . TRBV7-6 CASSRGTVLGWEQYF TGTGCCAGCAGCAGAGGGACCGTCCTCGGGTGGGAGCAGTACTTC
TRBJ2-1 few TRBD2 TRBV24-1 CATGTSGGVEQFF TGTGCCACCGGGACTAGCGGGGGGGTTGAGCAGTTCTTC
TRBJ2-3 . TRBD2 TRBV7-9 CASSFESSGSRNTQYF TGTGCCAGCAGCTTTGAGAGTAGCGGGAGTAGGAATACGCAGTATTTT
TRBJ1-2 once . TRBV7-9 CASSCGRSWGSDDTF TGCGCCAGCAGCTGTGGAAGAAGCTGGGGGAGCGATGACACCTTC
TRBJ1-5 . . TRBV9 CASSLVSSRYHFQPQHF TGTGCCAGCAGCTTGGTTTCAAGTAGATATCATTTTCAGCCCCAGCATTTT
TRBJ2-3 . . TRBV5-8 CASRFTGTDTQYF TGTGCCAGCAGGTTTACTGGCACAGATACGCAGTATTTT
TRBJ2-3 . TRBD1 TRBV20-1 CSASGDRGRDTQYF TGCAGTGCTAGCGGGGACAGGGGGCGAGATACGCAGTATTTT
TRBJ2-3 few TRBD2 TRBV19 CASSIASGRIDTQYF TGTGCCAGTAGTATAGCTAGCGGGAGAATAGATACGCAGTATTTT
TRBJ2-3 once TRBD2 TRBV25-1 CASSVQRSGASDAQYF TGTGCCAGCAGTGTACAAAGAAGCGGGGCGTCAGATGCGCAGTATTTC
TRBJ2-1 few TRBD2 TRBV5-4 CASSFTSAGYYNEQFF TGTGCCAGCAGCTTTACTAGCGCGGGGTACTACAATGAGCAGTTCTTC
TRBJ2-1 once . TRBV29-1 CNASGRTDYEQFF TGCAATGCGTCGGGACGGACCGACTACGAGCAGTTCTTC
TRBJ2-3 . . TRBV15 CATSGGGRPDEQYF TGTGCCACCAGCGGAGGGGGACGTCCCGATGAGCAGTACTTT
TRBJ2-7 . TRBD2 TRBV7-4 CASSPGGGNGQDKQYF TGTGCCAGCAGCCCGGGGGGAGGGAATGGTCAGGATAAGCAGTACTTC
TRBJ2-5 . . TRBV7-6 CASSLSLGTQYF TGTGCCAGCAGCTTAAGTCTGGGGACCCAGTACTTC